Shown below are 25 T cell receptor beta chains from a single sample sequenced in a study of T-cell reconstitution after alpha-beta-depleted transplantation in children. Unique molecular identifiers were incorporated when the TCRbeta library was constructed. TCRdb re-derived calls from the PCR reads in MiXCR, one entry per CDR3 protein. The sample records about 440,000 distinct CDR3 sequences, around two fifths being singletons. The material sequenced was PBMCs, taken before TCRalphabeta/CD19-depleted stem cell transplant. These receptors originate from a girl aged 2-9 years with aplastic anemia, due to receive a stem cell transplant.

The chain links TRBV12-3 or TRBV12-4 to TRBJ2-6; 10 bases map to TRBD1. Trimming cost V 3 bases and J 11 bases; bases outside gene matches: 4. This CDR3 comprises 14 residues. The CDR3 loop reads CASSFFGTGDVLTF. The CDR3 DNA follows: TGTGCCAGCAGTTTTTTCGGGACAGGGGACGTCCTGACTTTC.

This clonotype was detected many times. V is TRBV7-2 and J is TRBJ1-1; D gene ambiguous. V was shortened by 5 bases and J by 10 bases, with 11 bases between the two germline ends. The CDR3 extends over 11 amino acids. Germline V gives CDR1 SGHTA, CDR2 FQGNSA. In DNA form, the CDR3 reads TGTGCCAGCAGCGCGAGGATGGTAGCTTTCTTT. Translation gives CASSARMVAFF.

The genes are TRBV9 and TRBJ2-1; TRBD2 agrees at 12 bases. Trimming removed 4 bases from V and 10 bases from J; junction bases left unmatched: 27. Germline V gene sequence: CDR1 SGDLS, CDR2 YYNGEE. This CDR3 is built from 21 residues. The CDR3: CASSTRISLAGGPGLSREQFF. The DNA for the CDR3 is TGTGCCAGCAGCACACGGATAAGCCTAGCGGGAGGGCCGGGGTTAAGCCGAGAGCAGTTCTTC.

In this sample, this clonotype turned up many times. The chain joins TRBV7-8 to TRBJ2-1; 11 nucleotides line up with TRBD1. The CDR3 consists of 14 residues. V lost 3 bases to trimming and J lost 9 bases; unmatched junction nucleotides: 4. Germline assignment: CDR1 SGHVS and CDR2 FQNEAQ. CDR3 DNA: TGTGCCAGCAGCTTCGGACAGGGGGCAGGTGAGCAGTTCTTC. Translation: CASSFGQGAGEQFF.

This chain links TRBV6-1 with TRBJ1-6; 8 positions agree with TRBD1. Germline V CDR1 and CDR2: MNHNS, SASEGT. The ends lost 5 bases at V and 6 bases at J; junction bases unmatched: 9. CDR3 length: 16 amino acids. The CDR3 here is CASSPPGQGGNSPLHF. The CDR3 region has the DNA TGTGCCAGCAGTCCCCCCGGACAGGGCGGTAATTCACCCCTCCACTTT.

This clonotype appeared many times. The chain uses TRBV12-3 or TRBV12-4 and TRBJ2-7; D tentatively fits TRBD1 or TRBD2 (6 bases each). This CDR3 is built from 15 residues. V lost 10 bases and J lost 0, with 19 bases in between. For the CDR3, the DNA is TGTGCCACCAAGGGGGGCAAAGATAGCTCCTACGAGCAGTACTTC. Its protein is CATKGGKDSSYEQYF.

This clonotype turned up a few times. V and J are TRBV12-3 or TRBV12-4 and TRBJ1-2; D remains ambiguous. The CDR3 length is 15 residues. V gave up 6 bases and J gave up 3 bases, with 17 bases separating them. The CDR3, as DNA: TGTGCCAGCAGCTACAACCCGGGCCCGCACTATGGCTACACCTTC. It yields the protein CASSYNPGPHYGYTF.

The chain is built from TRBV5-1 and TRBJ1-5, with a possible D match to TRBD1 (6 bases). Germline V gene lookup returns CDR1 SGHRS and CDR2 YFSETQ. The V end was cut by 0 bases, the J end by 7 bases, with 20 bases between. CDR3 length equals 17 residues. CDR3 sequence (DNA): TGCGCCAGCAGCTTGGTTGGAGGGGGTGCAGAAAGGCAGCCCCAGCATTTT. Translation: CASSLVGGGAERQPQHF.

The V call is TRBV30, the J call TRBJ2-1; unclear D gene. Trimming took 2 bases from V and 6 from J, leaving 5 bases between them. This CDR3 region has 11 residues. The germline CDR1 and CDR2 sequences are GTSNPN and SVGIG (reference sequence). DNA for the CDR3: TGTGCCTGGAGTATAGGCAATGAGCAGTTCTTC. It translates to CAWSIGNEQFF.

The chain uses TRBV20-1 and TRBJ2-4; tentatively, D is TRBD2 (6 bases). Germline-derived CDR1 and CDR2 are DFQATT and SNEGSKA (reference sequence). The CDR3 spans 18 residues. Trimming pared 6 bases from V and 0 bases from J, leaving 24 bases between. In DNA form, the CDR3 reads TGCAGTGCCCGTCCAATACTAGCTGTTACCCTAGCCAAAAACATTCAGTACTTC. Translating gives CSARPILAVTLAKNIQYF.

The chain combines TRBV20-1 with TRBJ1-5; tentatively, D is TRBD1 (5 bases). V was clipped by 2 bases and J by 1 base, with 12 bases between them. This CDR3 is 15 amino acids long. Germline CDR1 and CDR2: DFQATT and SNEGSKA (reference sequence). The CDR3 sequence is CSARFSGGSNQPQHF. CDR3 bases: TGCAGTGCTAGATTCTCTGGGGGGAGCAATCAGCCCCAGCATTTT.

There are many counts of this clonotype. V gene TRBV9 combines with J gene TRBJ2-7, with 9 bases identical to TRBD1. The CDR3 has 14 amino acids. Per the germline V gene, CDR1 is SGDLS and CDR2 is YYNGEE. V gave up 6 bases and J gave up 5 bases; unmatched junction bases: 9. CDR3 coding DNA: TGTGCCAGCAACGAGGGGACAGGGAAGGACGAGCAGTACTTC. This sequence encodes CASNEGTGKDEQYF.

This clonotype was recorded many times. A read error may account for a junction end that differs from germline. The chain employs TRBV5-1 and TRBJ1-5; the D gene is possibly TRBD1 (6 bases). The CDR3 is 14 amino acids. Germline V gene data show CDR1 as SGHRS and CDR2 as YFSETQ. The CDR3 coding sequence is TGTGCCAGCAGTTTAGAGGGGGGCAATCAGCCCCAGCATTTT. Protein sequence: CASSLEGGNQPQHF.

This sequence joins TRBV27 and TRBJ2-6; D unclear. The CDR3 extends over 16 amino acids. Trimming pared 5 bases from V and 0 bases from J, leaving 11 bases between. The germline V gene encodes CDR1 MNHEY and CDR2 SMNVEV (reference sequence). This CDR3 reads CASSQLTPSGANVLTF. CDR3 in DNA: TGTGCCAGCAGTCAGCTAACCCCCTCTGGGGCCAACGTCCTGACTTTC.

The chain employs TRBV5-1 and TRBJ1-4, with D perhaps matching TRBD1 (6 bases). CDR3 length: 16 amino acids. The V gene's germline CDR1 is SGHRS and CDR2 YFSETQ. V dropped 0 bases and J dropped 8 bases, with 17 bases sitting between them. The CDR3 reads CASSLEPGQGGEKLFF. The DNA of the CDR3 is TGCGCCAGCAGCTTGGAACCGGGACAAGGCGGGGAAAAACTGTTTTTT.

This rearrangement joins TRBV5-1 to TRBJ2-4; D possibly corresponds to TRBD1 (5 bases). Trimming took off 2 bases at V and 5 bases at J, with 8 bases between the two ends. The CDR3 is 13 residues long. Germline V gene lookup returns CDR1 SGHRS and CDR2 YFSETQ. Written as DNA, the CDR3 is TGCGCCAGCAGCTTCCAGGGCGAAAACATTCAGTACTTC. This gives the protein CASSFQGENIQYF.

This clonotype was seen repeatedly, ten times or more. V is TRBV20-1 and J is TRBJ2-1; 7 bases are shared with TRBD1. The CDR3 loop spans 13 amino acids. V gave up 3 bases and J gave up 7 bases; unmatched junction bases: 6. Germline values: CDR1 DFQATT, CDR2 SNEGSKA (reference sequence). In nucleotides, the CDR3 is TGCAGTGCTAGCTGGGACAGTAAAAATGAGCAGTTCTTC. Protein product: CSASWDSKNEQFF.

A note on this clonotype: A clone one base away is much larger, so this may be a read error. The chain joins TRBV20-1 to TRBJ2-7; the D gene could be TRBD1 or TRBD2 (7 bases each). The CDR3 has 14 amino acids. Deletions cut 3 bases from V and 3 bases from J, with 15 bases between. Germline values: CDR1 DFQATT, CDR2 SNEGSKA (reference sequence). Here the CDR3 DNA reads TGCAGTGCTAGTGATCAGGGGGGGGTCTACGAGCAGTACTTC. This sequence encodes CSASDQGGVYEQYF.

The chain couples TRBV12-5 to TRBJ1-1, with D uncertain. Trimming removed 0 bases at V and 1 base at J, with 9 bases between. Germline V gives CDR1 LGHNT, CDR2 FRNRAP. There are 15 residues in the CDR3. CDR3 DNA sequence: TGTGCTAGTGGTTTGGTACTGGGGAGGAACACTGAAGCTTTCTTT. Translation gives CASGLVLGRNTEAFF.

The chain links TRBV27 to TRBJ2-3, with 11 bases that match TRBD2. V lost 5 bases to trimming and J lost 3 bases; unmatched junction nucleotides: 7. The CDR3 extends over 16 amino acids. Germline V gene data show CDR1 as MNHEY and CDR2 as SMNVEV (reference sequence). CDR3 DNA: TGTGCCAGCAGTGCACTAGCGGGAGTGTTTACAGATACGCAGTATTTT. This sequence encodes CASSALAGVFTDTQYF.

The chain uses TRBV11-2 and TRBJ1-1; D might be TRBD1 (5 bases). Germline CDR1 SGHAT, CDR2 FQNNGV. V was pared by 5 bases and J by 7 bases, with 11 bases between. The CDR3 covers 12 residues. The DNA of the CDR3 is TGTGCCAGCAGCCTCGGGGGAGATGAAGCTTTCTTT. Residues: CASSLGGDEAFF.

The V and J genes are TRBV7-7 and TRBJ2-2, with D hard to call. The CDR3 runs to 13 residues. Trimming stripped 5 bases from V and 0 bases from J, with 4 bases between. Germline assignment: CDR1 SSHAT and CDR2 FNYEAQ (reference sequence). DNA of the CDR3: TGTGCCAGCAGCCGATCGAACACCGGGGAGCTGTTTTTT. Its protein product is CASSRSNTGELFF.

V usage is TRBV20-1 and J usage is TRBJ1-4; the D is unclear. From germline, CDR1 is DFQATT and CDR2 SNEGSKA (reference sequence). V lost 0 bases and J lost 4, with 12 bases in between. The CDR3 length is 15 residues. CDR3 in amino acids: CSARDPRDRNEKLFF. The CDR3 bases are TGCAGTGCTAGAGATCCTCGGGATCGTAATGAAAAACTGTTTTTT.

This rearrangement joins TRBV10-3 to TRBJ2-2; D possibly corresponds to TRBD2 (7 bases). The CDR3 contains 16 residues. Trimming removed 5 bases at V and 3 bases at J, with 16 bases between. The V gene's germline CDR1 is ENHRY and CDR2 SYGVKD. CDR3 DNA: TGTGCCATCAGTCCCGGCGGGGGCAGTGACACCGGGGAGCTGTTTTTT. Its translation: CAISPGGGSDTGELFF.

This clonotype has a handful of counts. This rearrangement joins TRBV27 to TRBJ2-7; D is uncertain. Trimming shortened V by 6 bases and J by 3 bases, and 9 bases separated the two germline ends. CDR1 and CDR2 (germline): MNHEY, SMNVEV (reference sequence). CDR3 length: 12 residues. This CDR3 is CASSGPFYEQYF. In nucleotides, the CDR3 is TGTGCCAGCAGCGGACCGTTCTACGAGCAGTACTTC.